A single sample gave rise to the 2 T cell receptor beta chains below, sequenced in a study of OX40 agonist ivuxolimab in advanced cancers. Assay: immunoSEQ multiplex PCR; the TCRdb copy retains only in-frame clones and omits some. The data hold more than 50,000 clones, with 75% to 90% observed a single time. Sequenced here: CD4+ or CD8+ T cells sorted from blood, sampled in a trial of the OX40 agonist ivuxolimab. These receptor sequences come from an adult with an advanced solid tumor such as melanoma, head and neck, liver or kidney cancer.

This sequence joins TRBV7-2 and TRBJ2-1, with TRBD1 as a possible D gene (5 bases). Germline V gene sequence: CDR1 SGHTA, CDR2 FQGNSA. V gave up 5 bases and J gave up 5 bases, with 13 bases separating them. This CDR3 is 14 amino acids long. The chain's CDR3 is CASSPDRTDNEQFF. CDR3 DNA sequence: TGTGCCAGCAGCCCCGACAGAACCGACAATGAGCAGTTCTTC.

The sample holds a few counts of this clone. This rearrangement joins TRBV5-1 to TRBJ1-6; the D gene is possibly TRBD1 (6 bases). Germline CDR1 reads SGHRS; CDR2 reads YFSETQ. The CDR3 covers 14 residues. Trimming cost V 0 bases and J 9 bases, with 10 bases left between them. In nucleotides, the CDR3 is TGCGCCAGCAGCTTGGAACAGGGTGGTTCACCCCTCCACTTT. This translates into CASSLEQGGSPLHF.